This TCR beta chain was sequenced during a study of T cell changes during pregnancy in multiple sclerosis. The germline V gene encodes CDR1 SGHAT and CDR2 FQNNGV. This CDR3 has 15 residues. V dropped 8 bases and J dropped 3 bases, with 19 bases sitting between them. Only in-frame clones appear in the TCRdb table, and some are missing; sequencing was by immunoSEQ multiplex PCR. The table includes just over 30,000 clones, over 80% detected once. The material was CD8+ T cells from peripheral blood mononuclear cells, obtained in the first trimester of pregnancy. The sequence came from a female donor with multiple sclerosis, enrolled in a pregnancy study. The V and J genes are TRBV11-2 and TRBJ2-5; the D gene is possibly TRBD1 (6 bases). DNA of the CDR3: TGTGCCAGCGGGGAAGGGACAAACCTAAAAGAGACCCAGTACTTC. This gives the protein CASGEGTNLKETQYF.